This passage covers 16 T cell receptor beta chains from one sample sequenced in a study of T-cell memory formation after mild COVID-19. TCRdb reprocessed the 5' RACE reads with MiXCR, giving one entry per CDR3 protein. The data contain 180,000 or so distinct CDR3 sequences, more than 9% of them singletons. Sequencing input: PBMCs or a T cell subset sorted from them (not recorded which). The receptor source for this set is a man between 18 and 35 years old who had mild COVID-19 (a few samples of this study predate the infection). Cell type and time point are not known.

J is TRBJ2-3 and V is TRBV7-2; unclear D gene. Germline V CDR1 and CDR2: SGHTA, FQGNSA. CDR3 length: 12 residues. With 3 bases removed from V and 4 bases from J, the gap between germline ends came to 5 bases. CDR3 protein: CASSLTPDTQYF. The CDR3 nucleotides are TGTGCCAGCAGCTTGACGCCAGATACGCAGTATTTT.

This clonotype showed up just a few times. The chain is built from TRBV6-5 and TRBJ1-5, with TRBD1 identical over 10 bases. The CDR3 spans 13 residues. V was clipped by 6 bases and J by 10 bases; unmatched bases: 6. In germline, CDR1 is MNHEY, CDR2 SVGAGI. The CDR3 sequence: CASRRTGGAPQHF. The CDR3 coding sequence is TGTGCCAGCAGAAGGACAGGGGGGGCACCCCAGCATTTT.

This clonotype has a handful of counts. The chain's CDR3 is CASSPQSQGGGETQYF. The CDR3 region has the DNA TGTGCCAGCAGTCCCCAAAGTCAGGGCGGGGGAGAGACCCAGTACTTC. The gene calls are TRBV7-2 and TRBJ2-5, with 7 positions matching TRBD2. CDR1 SGHTA and CDR2 FQGNSA come from the germline V gene. The CDR3 has 16 amino acids. Trimming removed 6 bases from V and 4 bases from J; junction bases left unmatched: 14.

The V call is TRBV18, the J call TRBJ1-5; D ambiguous. The CDR3 consists of 13 residues. Germline assignment: CDR1 KGHSH and CDR2 LQKENI. The germline V and J ends were trimmed by 5 bases and 4 bases, with 9 bases remaining between them. CDR3 loop: CASSAGENQPQHF. Here the CDR3 DNA reads TGTGCCAGCTCAGCCGGAGAGAATCAGCCCCAGCATTTT.

The chain's CDR3 is CASGAAGQGLLRYTF. The CDR3 nucleotides are TGTGCCAGCGGAGCCGCGGGACAGGGACTCTTGCGCTACACCTTC. The rearrangement joins TRBV6-5 to TRBJ1-2, with 9 bases aligning to TRBD1. V lost 8 bases to trimming and J lost 9 bases; unmatched junction nucleotides: 16. This CDR3 is 15 amino acids long. The V gene's germline CDR1 is MNHEY and CDR2 SVGAGI.

At least ten counts were recorded for this clonotype. The chain carries TRBV11-2 and TRBJ2-4; 7 bases match TRBD1. The CDR3 contains 16 residues. V gave up 4 bases and J gave up 5 bases; unmatched junction bases: 11. CDR1 and CDR2 (germline): SGHAT, FQNNGV. The CDR3 DNA follows: TGTGCCAGCAGCTCAACCGGGACAGCCCTCGAAAACATTCAGTACTTC. It is translated as CASSSTGTALENIQYF. Filled out from reference TRBV11-2 and TRBJ2-4, the complete variable domain reads EAGVAQSPRYKIIEKRQSVAFWCNPISGHATLYWYQQILGQGPKLLIQFQNNGVVDDSQLPKDRFSAERLKGVDSTLKIQPAKLEDSAVYLCASSSTGTALENIQYFGAGTRLSVL.

This clonotype was seen repeatedly, ten times or more. The rearrangement links TRBV12-3 or TRBV12-4 to TRBJ2-7, with D unresolved. V was pared by 6 bases and J by 4 bases, with 13 bases between. This CDR3 region has 13 residues. The CDR3 nucleotides read TGTGCCAGCAGCCCGGACGGGCCTTACGAGCAGTACTTC. It is translated as CASSPDGPYEQYF.

This clonotype was counted a few times. The chain links TRBV12-3 or TRBV12-4 to TRBJ2-3; D not resolved. The CDR3 spans 13 residues. Trimming took 4 bases from V and 2 from J, leaving 7 bases between them. CDR3 nucleotide sequence: TGTGCCAGCAGTTCCCAGATCACAGATACGCAGTATTTT. Translation: CASSSQITDTQYF.

CDR3 in DNA: TGTGCCTGGAGTGTGCAAGTCACAAGTGAGCAGTTCTTC. This translates into CAWSVQVTSEQFF. The chain joins TRBV30 to TRBJ2-1; unclear D gene. The V end lost 0 bases, the J end lost 9 bases, and 12 bases lay between the germline ends. This CDR3 spans 13 amino acids. Germline CDR1 is GTSNPN and CDR2 is SVGIG (reference sequence).

The chain couples TRBV6-6 to TRBJ1-3, with D possibly matching TRBD1 (6 bases). From germline, CDR1 is MNHNY and CDR2 SVGAGI (reference sequence). The CDR3 totals 15 residues. V dropped 5 bases and J dropped 0 bases, with 11 bases sitting between them. CDR3 nucleotide sequence: TGTGCCAGCAGTCACGACAGGAACTCTGGAAACACCATATATTTT. This codes for CASSHDRNSGNTIYF.

This clonotype was seen a few times. The chain has TRBV4-3 and TRBJ2-7; D gene ambiguous. Germline CDR1 is LGHNA and CDR2 is YSLEER. V was pared by 1 base and J by 2 bases, with 24 bases between. The CDR3 contains 19 residues. This chain's CDR3 is CASSQVCCGKVDRAYEQYV. DNA of the CDR3: TGCGCCAGCAGCCAAGTCTGCTGCGGAAAGGTGGACCGTGCCTACGAGCAGTACGTC.

This clonotype occurred a few times. The rearrangement joins TRBV10-3 to TRBJ1-1, with D maybe TRBD1 (5 bases). The germline V gene encodes CDR1 ENHRY and CDR2 SYGVKD. Trimming shortened V by 2 bases and J by 5 bases, and 15 bases separated the two germline ends. This CDR3 is 15 amino acids long. CDR3 sequence (DNA): TGTGCCATCAGTGAGGCAGGGTGGGAGGGTACTGAAGCTTTCTTT. It is translated as CAISEAGWEGTEAFF.

This clonotype was observed many times. V is TRBV12-3 or TRBV12-4 and J is TRBJ1-1; 9 nucleotides match TRBD1. The CDR3 runs to 14 residues. Germline trimming cut 8 bases from V and 3 bases from J; bases unmatched to any gene: 7. The DNA of the CDR3 is TGTGCCAGCTCCCGTACAGGGGGCGACACTGAAGCTTTCTTT. It translates to CASSRTGGDTEAFF.

This chain uses TRBV10-1 with TRBJ2-3; D call uncertain. Germline CDR1 reads WNHNN; CDR2 reads SYGVQD (reference sequence). Trimming pared 0 bases from V and 9 bases from J, leaving 4 bases between. The CDR3 has 11 amino acids. The CDR3 nucleotides read TGCGCCAGCAGTGAGTCCCGAACGCAGTATTTT. Translating it yields CASSESRTQYF.

The chain has TRBV7-3 and TRBJ2-7; D is perhaps TRBD2 (7 bases). Germline values: CDR1 SGHTA, CDR2 FQGTGA. The germline V and J ends were trimmed by 2 bases and 2 bases, with 13 bases remaining between them. This CDR3 has 15 amino acids. The CDR3 DNA reads TGTGCCAGCAGCTTAGGGGGGGGCCGTCCCTACGAGCAGTACTTC. Its translation: CASSLGGGRPYEQYF.

J is TRBJ1-6 and V is TRBV5-1; D possibly corresponds to TRBD1 (5 bases). The ends were cut back, 4 bases at V and 10 bases at J, with 18 bases in the middle. The CDR3 length is 15 residues. The germline V gene has CDR1 SGHRS and CDR2 YFSETQ. The CDR3 DNA follows: TGCGCCAGCAGCCGGGCCGGGGGAAGGGAATCACCCCTCCACTTT. It encodes CASSRAGGRESPLHF. The variable domain in full, with the rest retrieved from reference TRBV5-1 and TRBJ1-6, is KAGVTQTPRYLIKTRGQQVTLSCSPISGHRSVSWYQQTPGQGLQFLFEYFSETQRNKGNFPGRFSGRQFSNSRSEMNVSTLELGDSALYLCASSRAGGRESPLHFGNGTRLTVT.